The clone carrying this T cell receptor (beta chain) was observed at least ten times. Antigen: not known. The sample comes from a study of CD8 T cells in ankylosing spondylitis. Study conclusions and caveats: Prior literature has documented some motif variants in synovial fluid and blood from reactive arthritis.

TCRdb used MiXCR to reprocess the 5' RACE reads, holding one entry per CDR3 protein. The table has 250,000 or so distinct CDR3 sequences, around 25% seen once. What was sequenced was blood, either unsorted or a sorted T cell fraction (not recorded which). The sequence came from a male donor with ankylosing spondylitis or in good health (not recorded which).

CDR3 amino acids: CSARISDRAPWETQYF. CDR3 nucleotides: TGCAGTGCTAGGATCTCGGACAGGGCCCCATGGGAGACCCAGTACTTC. The chain is built from TRBV20-1 and TRBJ2-5; 8 nucleotides align to TRBD1. CDR1 DFQATT and CDR2 SNEGSKA come from the germline V gene (reference sequence). With 3 bases clipped from V and 5 bases from J, the junction kept 14 bases outside the gene matches. This CDR3 contains 16 residues.